This T cell receptor (beta chain) was observed in a study of OX40 agonist ivuxolimab in advanced cancers. TCRdb keeps only in-frame clones here, not all; method: immunoSEQ multiplex PCR. Of about 76,000 clones listed, approximately 80% are singletons. The germline V gene encodes CDR1 LGHNA and CDR2 YNFKEQ. The CDR3 has 15 amino acids. The V gene lost 3 bases and the J gene lost 3 bases, with 12 bases spanning the gap. This sequence originates from an adult with an advanced solid tumor such as melanoma, head and neck, liver or kidney cancer. The sample in question was CD4+ or CD8+ T cells sorted from blood, obtained in a trial of the OX40 agonist ivuxolimab. V is TRBV4-2 and J is TRBJ2-4, with TRBD2 as a possible D gene (5 bases). CDR3 amino acids: CASSHTGWDKNIQYF. The DNA of the CDR3 is TGTGCCAGCAGCCACACGGGATGGGACAAAAACATTCAGTACTTC.